A selection of T cell receptor beta chains follows, all from one sample in a study of blood T cell repertoires in COVID-19. TCRdb keeps only in-frame clones here, not all; method: immunoSEQ multiplex PCR. Of around 200,000 clones listed, 80% to 90% are singletons. Material: peripheral blood. The origin of the receptors is a woman in her fifties or sixties with acute or convalescent COVID-19. Each CDR3 is given with its conserved first and last residue. A D gene is named only where the DNA matches it firmly.

v_gene,d_gene,len,j_gene,CDR3aa
TRBV5-1,-,15,TRBJ2-1,CASSLVWGPGNEQFF
TRBV5-6,-,14,TRBJ1-5,CASSLIGGDQPQHF
TRBV15,TRBD1,15,TRBJ1-6,CATSRGQEYNSPLHF
TRBV5-4,-,14,TRBJ2-1,CASSLLGVDNEQFF
TRBV10-2,TRBD1,15,TRBJ1-4,CASSGTGAYNEKLFF
TRBV19,TRBD1,14,TRBJ1-5,CASRKQGAIQPQHF
TRBV10-1,TRBD1,17,TRBJ2-6,CASSEPGTGPRANVLTF
TRBV4-3,-,15,TRBJ2-6,CASSQGVSGANVLTF
TRBV19,TRBD2,16,TRBJ2-2,CATKAKREFEIGELFF
TRBV12-2,-,16,TRBJ2-7,CASRCNGQSKGYEQYF
TRBV12-3/TRBV12-4,-,13,TRBJ2-5,CASSFTLQETQYF
TRBV18,TRBD2,17,TRBJ2-5,CASSPPGLAGAGETQYF
TRBV27,TRBD1,17,TRBJ1-2,CASSLSDRVRNNYGYTF
TRBV20-1,-,11,TRBJ2-7,CSARGGNEQYF
TRBV10-3,-,15,TRBJ1-3,CAISESGGSGNTIYF
TRBV5-1,TRBD1,14,TRBJ2-7,CASSRGQGVYEQYF
TRBV11-2,-,16,TRBJ2-7,CASSLGSAGGWYEQYF
TRBV27,-,14,TRBJ2-7,CASSPWGRTYEQYF
TRBV9,TRBD1,13,TRBJ2-7,CASSIKGQAEQYF
TRBV12-5,-,14,TRBJ1-3,CASGLVRGGNTIYF
TRBV18,TRBD1,14,TRBJ1-2,CASSPAGTGGLYTF
TRBV4-1,TRBD1,15,TRBJ2-7,CASSQDRTGQYEQYF
TRBV12-5,-,11,TRBJ2-2,CASGFTGELFF
TRBV18,-,18,TRBJ2-6,CASSPQQVLSSGANVLTF
TRBV9,-,15,TRBJ2-7,CASSVGFQTGYEQYF
TRBV28,-,11,TRBJ1-2,CASSFSGGYTF
TRBV7-8,TRBD1,17,TRBJ2-1,CASSSISGQVMHNEQFF
TRBV11-3,-,13,TRBJ1-1,CASSYDRNTEAFF
TRBV7-9,-,13,TRBJ1-3,CASSFPGRNTIYF